The 12 T cell receptor beta chains in this list originate from one sample, sequenced in a study of T cells after yellow fever vaccination. TCRdb reprocessed the 5' RACE reads via MiXCR and lists one record per CDR3 protein. The data show 150,000 to 200,000 distinct CDR3 sequences, around 10% seen once. The sequenced sample was CD8+ T cells sorted from PBMCs, obtained 15 days after the yellow fever booster vaccination. The receptors derive from a man between 18 and 29 years old who received the YFV17D yellow fever vaccine.

The rearrangement joins TRBV4-1 to TRBJ2-4, with 7 bases matching TRBD1. The CDR3 has 15 amino acids. The V segment lost 3 bases and the J segment 6 bases; nucleotides outside the gene matches: 8. CDR1 is MGHRA and CDR2 is YSYEKL in the germline V gene. CDR3 DNA sequence: TGCGCCAGCAGCCATTTTGACAGGGTCGTAAACATTCAGTACTTC. Its protein product is CASSHFDRVVNIQYF.

This clonotype was found a few times. This chain uses TRBV27 with TRBJ2-3; perhaps D is TRBD1 or TRBD2 (7 bases each). This CDR3 spans 14 amino acids. Germline values: CDR1 MNHEY, CDR2 SMNVEV (reference sequence). V dropped 4 bases and J dropped 6 bases, with 14 bases sitting between them. This CDR3 reads CASSSGQGGDTQYF. CDR3 DNA sequence: TGTGCCAGCAGTTCCGGGCAGGGGGGGGATACGCAGTATTTT.

This clonotype was seen at least ten times. The rearrangement joins TRBV20-1 to TRBJ2-5; 8 bases line up with TRBD1. The CDR3 is 14 amino acids. After removal of 5 bases from V and 8 bases from J, the junction contained 13 bases not matched to a gene. From germline, CDR1 is DFQATT and CDR2 SNEGSKA (reference sequence). The CDR3 loop is CSAASGTGSGTQYF. In DNA, the CDR3 is TGCAGTGCTGCCTCGGGGACAGGCTCGGGTACCCAGTACTTC.

In its sample, this clonotype was seen a few times. This chain uses TRBV12-3 or TRBV12-4 with TRBJ2-1, with 8 bases lining up with TRBD1. V dropped 6 bases and J dropped 1; count of bases not matched to a gene: 8. This CDR3 is 16 amino acids long. CDR3 protein: CASSTARGRSYNEQFF. DNA of the CDR3: TGTGCCAGCAGCACCGCCAGGGGGCGATCCTACAATGAGCAGTTCTTC.

The gene calls are TRBV6-5 and TRBJ1-1, with 9 bases matching TRBD1. This CDR3 is 14 amino acids long. Per germline, CDR1 MNHEY and CDR2 SVGAGI. V gave up 6 bases and J gave up 5 bases; unmatched junction bases: 7. For the CDR3, the DNA is TGTGCCAGCAGACAAACAGGGGGCTTTACTGAAGCTTTCTTT. Translating it yields CASRQTGGFTEAFF.

This clonotype was seen ten or more times. The genes are TRBV20-1 and TRBJ1-1; D uncertain. Trimming took 4 bases from V and 1 from J, leaving 13 bases between them. The germline gives CDR1 DFQATT, CDR2 SNEGSKA (reference sequence). The CDR3 is 14 residues long. The CDR3 region has the DNA TGCAGTGCTAAAGAGGACGGAGGGAACACTGAAGCTTTCTTT. Amino acids: CSAKEDGGNTEAFF.

The chain recombines TRBV7-9 with TRBJ2-1; D ambiguous. Trimming removed 4 bases from V and 9 bases from J, with 10 bases in between. Germline CDR1 is SEHNR and CDR2 is FQNEAQ (reference sequence). This CDR3 comprises 12 residues. CDR3 protein: CASSSRGVEQFF. The CDR3 region has the DNA TGTGCCAGCAGCTCTCGTGGGGTTGAGCAGTTCTTC.

V gene TRBV11-2 combines with J gene TRBJ2-2, with 9 nucleotides matching TRBD2. J gave up 1 base and V 5 bases, and 5 bases lay outside the gene matches. The CDR3 totals 16 residues. Germline assignment: CDR1 SGHAT and CDR2 FQNNGV. The CDR3 is CASSSSGGLNTGELFF. Written as DNA, the CDR3 is TGTGCCAGCAGCAGTAGCGGGGGCCTGAACACCGGGGAGCTGTTTTTT.

The rearrangement joins TRBV9 to TRBJ2-7; 7 bases are shared with TRBD2. Trimming cost V 0 bases and J 3 bases; bases outside gene matches: 6. The CDR3 extends over 15 amino acids. CDR1 is SGDLS, CDR2 YYNGEE, per germline. CDR3 coding DNA: TGTGCCAGCAGCGTAGCGGGAGGTTCTCTCTACGAGCAGTACTTC. Translating gives CASSVAGGSLYEQYF.

The V call is TRBV4-1, the J call TRBJ2-5; D unresolved. Germline V gives CDR1 MGHRA, CDR2 YSYEKL. With 0 bases removed from V and 1 base from J, the gap between germline ends came to 6 bases. The CDR3 is 14 residues long. The CDR3: CASSQEDAQETQYF. DNA for the CDR3: TGCGCCAGCAGCCAAGAGGACGCCCAAGAGACCCAGTACTTC.

The J gene is TRBJ2-7, the V gene TRBV4-1; TRBD1 matches at 7 bases. Trimming removed 3 bases from V and 2 bases from J; junction bases left unmatched: 4. Germline V gene data show CDR1 as MGHRA and CDR2 as YSYEKL. There are 14 residues in the CDR3. The CDR3 sequence is CASSHQGGAYEQYF. CDR3 sequence (DNA): TGCGCCAGCAGCCATCAAGGGGGCGCCTACGAGCAGTACTTC.

This chain's CDR3 is CASSPPGGYGYTF. CDR3 bases: TGTGCCAGCAGCCCTCCGGGGGGCTATGGCTACACCTTC. The V and J genes are TRBV5-5 and TRBJ1-2; perhaps TRBD1 as D (5 bases). The CDR3 sequence is 13 residues long. The germline V gene has CDR1 SGHKS and CDR2 YYEKEE (reference sequence). The V and J ends lost 4 bases and 4 bases respectively, with 11 bases between them.